Listed below are T cell receptor beta chains from one sample, sequenced in a study of cytomegalovirus exposure and HLA in healthy donors. Clones were sequenced by immunoSEQ multiplex PCR, and TCRdb holds only the in-frame ones, with some missing. The table lists tens of thousands of clones, approximately 93% of them singletons. Material for sequencing was PBMCs. These TCRs come from a woman aged 30 to 39 in good health and CMV-seropositive. Each CDR3 is given with its conserved first and last residue. The D gene is left open where the match is weak. Rows may omit the clone size; those that give it use once, few, many or a size class.

j_call d_call v_call clone_size cdr3_nt cdr3_aa
TRBJ2-3 TRBD1 TRBV11-2 NA TGTGCCAGCAGTACAACAGGGGTCTACACAGATACGCAGTATTTT CASSTTGVYTDTQYF
TRBJ2-1 TRBD1 TRBV7-6 NA TGTGCCAGCAGCTTAGAGGGACAGGGGTCAAGTGAGCAGTTCTTC CASSLEGQGSSEQFF
TRBJ2-7 NA TRBV30 NA TGTGCCTGGAGTAAGGATTGGAGTACCTCCTACGAGCAGTACTTC CAWSKDWSTSYEQYF
TRBJ1-5 NA TRBV5-6 NA TGTGCCAGCAGCTTGGCAGGGGAAGGAGGTCAGCCCCAGCATTTT CASSLAGEGGQPQHF
TRBJ2-1 TRBD2 TRBV18 NA TGTGCCAGCTCACCCCGGCCCGCACGCGGGACTAGCGCTGACAATGAGCAGTTCTTC CASSPRPARGTSADNEQFF
TRBJ2-5 TRBD2 TRBV28 NA TGTGCCAGCAGTTTACTCCCGGGAGGGCCTCTTGTGGAGACCCAGTACTTC CASSLLPGGPLVETQYF
TRBJ2-7 NA TRBV27 NA TGTGCCAGCAGCCTTCAGGGACAACACGAGCAGTACTTC CASSLQGQHEQYF
TRBJ2-3 TRBD2 TRBV11-2 NA TGTGCCAGCAGCTTACGGCTAGGGACTAGCGGGAACACAGATACGCAGTATTTT CASSLRLGTSGNTDTQYF
TRBJ2-7 TRBD2 TRBV15 NA TGTGCCACCAGCCCATGGCCGCGGGAGGGCCCGGACGAGCAGTACTTC CATSPWPREGPDEQYF
TRBJ2-5 NA TRBV6-6 NA TGTGCCAGCAGTGTCGGGAGAGAGACCCAGTACTTC CASSVGRETQYF
TRBJ2-2 TRBD2 TRBV19 once TGTGCCAGTAGTACTACGAGGCGCCTAGCGGGAGAGTTGGAGCTGTTTTTT CASSTTRRLAGELELFF